The source of this T cell receptor (beta chain) is a study of persistence of HIV-infected CD4 T cells (dated by TCRdb to 2020 to 2022). Concerning the study at large: The median time the participants had spent on suppressive ART was approximately eight years. Peripheral blood samples of up to roughly 200 mL were taken at multiple time points, with the exception of a couple of participants who underwent leukapheresis at a single time point. CMV- and HIV-1 Gag-responding CD4+ T cells were isolated from ART-treated individuals so that antigen-driven clonal expansion of HIV-1-infected cells could be examined. TCRbeta sequencing assessed the clonality of all cells in each sorted population, while proviral sequencing assessed the clonality of infected cells. The TCR cluster analysis across participants included eight or nine participants for CMV and roughly seven participants for Gag.

Study-level results and caveats: Restriction of bulk TCR analyses to the rare CMV-responding cells that actually carried HIV-1 proviruses was not possible. Few individuals were included in the study, and only a limited range of antigens was tested. TCRbeta richness in CMV- and Gag-responding cells was significantly lower than in anti-CD3/anti-CD28-responding cells; CMV-responding cells had higher oligoclonality than CD3/CD28-stimulated and Gag-responding cells. Degenerate expanded CDR3beta sequences were enriched in antigen-responding cells, suggesting convergent selection of CD4+ responses to CMV and Gag. TCR oligoclonality correlated with proviral oligoclonality within the same sorted populations.

The immunoSEQ hsTCRB assay version 4, run in survey mode, was used to sequence TCRbeta repertoires from genomic DNA. Genomic DNA was diluted to about 9.9 ng/uL, and up to roughly 1 ug per sample was used for TCRbeta sequencing. Regarding the original processing steps: ImmunoSeq Analyzer 3.0 was used for analysis of TCRbeta data, and diversity was computed on productive nucleotide rearrangements. The improved Chao index was used to estimate lower-bound TCR diversity, and the Gini coefficient was used to estimate clonality using the Immunarch R package. Different nucleotide rearrangements encoding the same CDR3beta amino acid sequence were counted as distinct clonotypes. Differential abundance analysis found TCRbeta sequences that were significantly enriched in antigen-responding cells compared with anti-CD3/anti-CD28-activated cells. GLIPH2 clustered TCRs by predicted peptide-MHC specificity, both within individual participants and across merged participant data sets. The table was pulled from immuneACCESS by TCRdb, which kept in-frame rearrangements only. Such tables lose some clones; where checked, under half of the loss comes from unresolved V genes, and the rest has no known cause. That table gives V, J and clone size, and the DNA gave D and trimming. This sample holds roughly 20,000 clones; about 60% were observed only once. Clones ranked in the top ten supply under 2.5% of the sample.

As for this clone: Its antigen is still unknown. No much larger clonotype is one base removed from it; base qualities were not supplied.

Reading the label with the study, this specimen's treatment or condition is: suppressive antiretroviral therapy. A pool of overlapping 15-mer peptides from HIV-1 Gag, at about 0.93 ug per peptide per mL, was used to stimulate the cells. Sorting of responding CD4+ T cells was based on upregulation of both CD40 ligand and CD69. Participants were HIV-1-infected adults who started suppressive ART during chronic infection. For at least 4 years, participants had undetectable plasma HIV-1 RNA, below 50 copies/mL. To be included, participants needed a CD4+ T cell count above 400 cells/uL and a positive CMV serology. Before stimulation, PBMCs were isolated using density centrifugation and depleted of CD8+ T cells. Stimulation of CD8-depleted PBMCs was carried out for approximately 17 hours with anti-CD28/CD49d costimulation, CD40-blocking antibody and enfuvirtide, to prevent new infections. Cells were sorted on a Beckman Coulter MoFlo Legacy or XDP sorter, with propidium iodide excluding dead cells. Genomic DNA was extracted with the QIAamp DNA Mini Kit for samples above one million cells, otherwise with the Quick-DNA Microprep Kit.

The receptor comes from an adult woman with HIV who was CMV-seropositive. Sequencing used CD4+ T cells sorted from PBMCs after approximately 19-hour stimulation, obtained from a patient who received antiretroviral therapy. The sample's cell subset or site, from its label and the paper: CD40L+CD69+ CD4 T cells responding to HIV-1 Gag peptides.

The nucleotide sequence reads TGTGCCAGCAGCTTGGAGGAGGGCAGGGGCCACGAGCAGTACTTC. This translates into CASSLEEGRGHEQYF. The receptor chain draws on TRBV5-4 and TRBJ2-7; the D gene is perhaps TRBD1 or TRBD2, each of them matching over 6 bases. From cysteine to phenylalanine, the CDR3 is 15 amino acids long. The sequence is cut down to CDR3 DNA, 45 bases in frame from base 1. Per the germline V gene (reference sequence), SGHNT is the CDR1 and YYREEE is the CDR2. A distance of 15 bases separates the germline ends of V and J, which lose 0 bases and 5 bases respectively.